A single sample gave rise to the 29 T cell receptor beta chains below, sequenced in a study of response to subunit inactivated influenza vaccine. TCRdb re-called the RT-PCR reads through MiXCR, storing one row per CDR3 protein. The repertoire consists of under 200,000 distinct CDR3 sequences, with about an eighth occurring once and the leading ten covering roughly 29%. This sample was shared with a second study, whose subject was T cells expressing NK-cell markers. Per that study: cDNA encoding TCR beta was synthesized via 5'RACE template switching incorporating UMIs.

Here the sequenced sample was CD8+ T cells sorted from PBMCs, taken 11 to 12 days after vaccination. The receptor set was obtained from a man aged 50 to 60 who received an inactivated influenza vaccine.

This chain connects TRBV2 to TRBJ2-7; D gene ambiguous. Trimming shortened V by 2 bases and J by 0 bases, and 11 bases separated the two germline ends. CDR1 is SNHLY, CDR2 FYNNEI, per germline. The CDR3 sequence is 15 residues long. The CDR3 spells CASSEFSQTSYEQYF. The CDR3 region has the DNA TGTGCCAGCAGTGAATTCAGTCAGACCTCCTACGAGCAGTACTTC.

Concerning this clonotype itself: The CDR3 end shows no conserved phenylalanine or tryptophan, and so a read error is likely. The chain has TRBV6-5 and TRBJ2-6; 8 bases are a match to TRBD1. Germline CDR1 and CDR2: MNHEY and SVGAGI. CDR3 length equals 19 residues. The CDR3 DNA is TGTAGCAGCAGTTACTCGTTCAGACAGGGGATTACGGGGGCCAACGTCCTGACTTCC. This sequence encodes CSSSYSFRQGITGANVLTS.

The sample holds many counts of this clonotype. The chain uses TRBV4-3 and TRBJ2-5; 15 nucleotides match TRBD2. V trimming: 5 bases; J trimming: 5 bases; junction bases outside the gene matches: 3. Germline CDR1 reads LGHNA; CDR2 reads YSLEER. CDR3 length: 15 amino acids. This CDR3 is CASSFGTSGRETQYF. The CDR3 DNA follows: TGCGCCAGCAGCTTCGGGACTAGCGGGAGGGAGACCCAGTACTTC.

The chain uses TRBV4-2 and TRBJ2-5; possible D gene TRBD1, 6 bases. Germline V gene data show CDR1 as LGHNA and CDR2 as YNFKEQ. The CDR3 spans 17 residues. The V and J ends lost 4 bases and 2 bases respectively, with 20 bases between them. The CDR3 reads CASSLRQGFDRQETQYF. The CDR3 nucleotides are TGTGCCAGCAGCCTGCGGCAGGGGTTCGACAGGCAAGAGACCCAGTACTTC.

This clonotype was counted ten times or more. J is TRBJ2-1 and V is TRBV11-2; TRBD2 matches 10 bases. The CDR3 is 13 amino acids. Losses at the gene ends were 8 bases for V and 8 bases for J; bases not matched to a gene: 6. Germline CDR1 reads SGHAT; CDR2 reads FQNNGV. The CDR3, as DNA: TGTGCCAGCGAAGCGGGGGGGCCCTATGAGCAGTTCTTC. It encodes CASEAGGPYEQFF.

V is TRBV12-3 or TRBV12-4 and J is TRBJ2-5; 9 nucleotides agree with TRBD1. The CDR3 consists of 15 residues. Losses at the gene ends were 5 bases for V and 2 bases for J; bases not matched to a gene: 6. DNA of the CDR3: TGTGCCAGCAGTACAGGGGGACAGGGACAAGAGACCCAGTACTTC. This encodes CASSTGGQGQETQYF.

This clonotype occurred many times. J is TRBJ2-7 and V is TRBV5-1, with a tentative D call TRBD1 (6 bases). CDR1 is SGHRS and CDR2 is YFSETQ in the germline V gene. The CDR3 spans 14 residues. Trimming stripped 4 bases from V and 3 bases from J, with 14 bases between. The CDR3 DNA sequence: TGCGCCAGCAGCGCGACAGGTTCGAACTACGAGCAGTACTTC. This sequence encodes CASSATGSNYEQYF. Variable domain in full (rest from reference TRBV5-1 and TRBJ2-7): KAGVTQTPRYLIKTRGQQVTLSCSPISGHRSVSWYQQTPGQGLQFLFEYFSETQRNKGNFPGRFSGRQFSNSRSEMNVSTLELGDSALYLCASSATGSNYEQYFGPGTRLTVT.

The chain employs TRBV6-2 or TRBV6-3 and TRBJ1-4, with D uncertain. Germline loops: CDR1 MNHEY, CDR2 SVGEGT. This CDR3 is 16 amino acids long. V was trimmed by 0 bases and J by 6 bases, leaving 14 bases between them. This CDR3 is CASSYSMSSSDEKLFF. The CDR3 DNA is TGTGCCAGCAGTTACTCGATGTCCAGCTCCGATGAAAAACTGTTTTTT.

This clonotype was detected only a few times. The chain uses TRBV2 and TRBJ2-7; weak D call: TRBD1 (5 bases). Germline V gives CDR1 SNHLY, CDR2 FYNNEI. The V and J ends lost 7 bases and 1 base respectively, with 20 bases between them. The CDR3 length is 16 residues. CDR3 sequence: CASMPVVRTSSYEQYF. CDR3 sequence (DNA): TGTGCCAGCATGCCAGTCGTTCGGACATCGTCCTACGAGCAGTACTTC.

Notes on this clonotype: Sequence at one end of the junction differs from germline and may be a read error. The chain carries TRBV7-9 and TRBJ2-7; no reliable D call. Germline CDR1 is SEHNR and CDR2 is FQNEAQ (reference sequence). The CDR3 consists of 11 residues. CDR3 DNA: TGTGTCAGCAGCTTATCCTACGAGCAGTACTTC. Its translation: CVSSLSYEQYF.

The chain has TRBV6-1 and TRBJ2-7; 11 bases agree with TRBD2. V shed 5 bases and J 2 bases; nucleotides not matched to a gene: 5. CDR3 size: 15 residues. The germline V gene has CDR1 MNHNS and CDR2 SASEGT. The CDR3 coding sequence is TGTGCCAGCAGTATCGGGACTAGCGGTACCTACGAGCAGTACTTC. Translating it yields CASSIGTSGTYEQYF.

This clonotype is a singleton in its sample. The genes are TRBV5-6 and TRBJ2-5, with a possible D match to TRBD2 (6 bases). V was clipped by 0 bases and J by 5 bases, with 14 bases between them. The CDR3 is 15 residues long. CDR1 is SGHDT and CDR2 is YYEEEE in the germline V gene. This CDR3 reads CASSLGPTSMETQYF. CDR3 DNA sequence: TGTGCCAGCAGCTTGGGCCCTACTAGCATGGAGACCCAGTACTTC.

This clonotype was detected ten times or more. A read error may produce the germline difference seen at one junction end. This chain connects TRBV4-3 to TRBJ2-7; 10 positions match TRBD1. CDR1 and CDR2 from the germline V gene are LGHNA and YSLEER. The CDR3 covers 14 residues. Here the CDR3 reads CASSQDRGSYEQYF. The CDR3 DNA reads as TGTGCCAGCAGCCAGGACAGGGGGTCCTACGAGCAGTACTTC.

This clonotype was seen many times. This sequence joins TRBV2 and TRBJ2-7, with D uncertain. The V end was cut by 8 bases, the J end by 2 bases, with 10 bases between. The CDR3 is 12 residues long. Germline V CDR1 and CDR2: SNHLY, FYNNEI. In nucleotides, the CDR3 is TGTGCCAGCGGAGAAGATCCCTACGAGCAGTACTTC. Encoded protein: CASGEDPYEQYF.

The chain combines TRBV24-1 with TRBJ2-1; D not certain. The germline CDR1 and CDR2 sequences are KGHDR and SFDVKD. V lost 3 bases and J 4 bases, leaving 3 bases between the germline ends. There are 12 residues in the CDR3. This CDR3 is CATSDGYNEQFF. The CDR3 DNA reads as TGTGCCACCAGTGATGGGTACAATGAGCAGTTCTTC.

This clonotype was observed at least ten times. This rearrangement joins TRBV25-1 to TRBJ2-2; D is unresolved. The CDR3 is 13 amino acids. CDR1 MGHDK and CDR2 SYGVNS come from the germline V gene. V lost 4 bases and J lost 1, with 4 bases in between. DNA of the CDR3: TGTGCCAGCAGTGCCCGGAACACCGGGGAGCTGTTTTTT. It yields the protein CASSARNTGELFF.

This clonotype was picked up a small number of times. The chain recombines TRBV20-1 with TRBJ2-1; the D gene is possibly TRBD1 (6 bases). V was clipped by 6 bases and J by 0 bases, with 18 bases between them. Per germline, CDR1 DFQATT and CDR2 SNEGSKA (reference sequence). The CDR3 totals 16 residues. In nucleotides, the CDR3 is TGCAGTGCCCCGAGGAAGGGGACAATCTCCTACAATGAGCAGTTCTTC. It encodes CSAPRKGTISYNEQFF.

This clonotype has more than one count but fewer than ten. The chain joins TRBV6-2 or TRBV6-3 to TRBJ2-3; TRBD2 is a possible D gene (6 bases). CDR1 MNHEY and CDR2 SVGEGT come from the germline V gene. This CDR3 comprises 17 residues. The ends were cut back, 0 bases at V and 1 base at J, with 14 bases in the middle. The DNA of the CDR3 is TGTGCCAGCAGTTACTCGATGGCTAGCGAACGCACAGATACGCAGTATTTT. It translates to CASSYSMASERTDTQYF.

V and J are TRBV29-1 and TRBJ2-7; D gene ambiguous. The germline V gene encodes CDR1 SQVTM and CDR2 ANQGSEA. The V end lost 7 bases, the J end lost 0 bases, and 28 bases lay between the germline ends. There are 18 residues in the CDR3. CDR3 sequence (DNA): TGCAGCGCGGGCCCGACCGTCGACGGCCCAATTAGCTCCTACGAGCAGTACTTC. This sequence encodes CSAGPTVDGPISSYEQYF.

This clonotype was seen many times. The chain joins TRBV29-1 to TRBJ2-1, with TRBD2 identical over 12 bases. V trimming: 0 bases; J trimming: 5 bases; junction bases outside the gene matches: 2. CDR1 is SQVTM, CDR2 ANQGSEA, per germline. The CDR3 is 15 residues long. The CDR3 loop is CSVEDWTSGDNEQFF. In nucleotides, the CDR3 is TGCAGCGTTGAAGATTGGACTAGCGGGGACAATGAGCAGTTCTTC.

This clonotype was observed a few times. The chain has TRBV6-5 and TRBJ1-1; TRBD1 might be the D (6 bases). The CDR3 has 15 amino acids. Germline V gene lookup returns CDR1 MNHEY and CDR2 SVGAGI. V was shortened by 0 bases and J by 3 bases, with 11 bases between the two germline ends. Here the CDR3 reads CASSYSAGAYTEAFF. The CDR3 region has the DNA TGTGCCAGCAGTTACTCCGCGGGGGCATACACTGAAGCTTTCTTT.

CDR3 loop: CASSTWDRVCTGELFF. CDR3 DNA: TGTGCCAGCAGCACCTGGGACAGGGTGTGCACCGGGGAGCTGTTTTTT. This rearrangement joins TRBV21-1 to TRBJ2-2; the table's D call of TRBD1 was not tested on the DNA. TRBV21-1 is classified as a pseudogene. This CDR3 comprises 16 residues.

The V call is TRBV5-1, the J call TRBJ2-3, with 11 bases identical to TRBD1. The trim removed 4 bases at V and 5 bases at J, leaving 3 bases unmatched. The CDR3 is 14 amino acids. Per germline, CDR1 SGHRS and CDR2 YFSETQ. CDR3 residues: CASSQGQGEDTQYF. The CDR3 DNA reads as TGCGCCAGCAGCCAGGGACAGGGGGAAGATACGCAGTATTTT.

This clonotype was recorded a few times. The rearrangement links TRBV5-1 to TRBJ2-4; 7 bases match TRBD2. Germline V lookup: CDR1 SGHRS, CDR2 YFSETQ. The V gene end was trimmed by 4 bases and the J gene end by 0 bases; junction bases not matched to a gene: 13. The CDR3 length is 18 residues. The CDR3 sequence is CASSKYPSGALAKNIQYF. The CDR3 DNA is TGCGCCAGCAGCAAGTACCCTAGCGGAGCGCTAGCCAAAAACATTCAGTACTTC. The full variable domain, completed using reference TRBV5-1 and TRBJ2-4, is KAGVTQTPRYLIKTRGQQVTLSCSPISGHRSVSWYQQTPGQGLQFLFEYFSETQRNKGNFPGRFSGRQFSNSRSEMNVSTLELGDSALYLCASSKYPSGALAKNIQYFGAGTRLSVL.

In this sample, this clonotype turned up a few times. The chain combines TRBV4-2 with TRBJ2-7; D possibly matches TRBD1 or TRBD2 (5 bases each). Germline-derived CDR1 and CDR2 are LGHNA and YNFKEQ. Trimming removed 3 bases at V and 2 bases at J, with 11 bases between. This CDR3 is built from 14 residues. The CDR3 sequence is CASSQGRATYEQYF. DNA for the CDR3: TGTGCCAGCAGCCAGGGGCGGGCTACCTACGAGCAGTACTTC.

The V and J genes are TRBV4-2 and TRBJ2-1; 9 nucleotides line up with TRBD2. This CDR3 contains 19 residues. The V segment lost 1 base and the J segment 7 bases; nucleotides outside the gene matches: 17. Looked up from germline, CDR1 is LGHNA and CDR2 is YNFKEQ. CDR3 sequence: CASSQVRIPFPSGANEQFF. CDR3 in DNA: TGTGCCAGCAGCCAAGTTCGGATCCCATTCCCTAGCGGGGCAAATGAGCAGTTCTTC.

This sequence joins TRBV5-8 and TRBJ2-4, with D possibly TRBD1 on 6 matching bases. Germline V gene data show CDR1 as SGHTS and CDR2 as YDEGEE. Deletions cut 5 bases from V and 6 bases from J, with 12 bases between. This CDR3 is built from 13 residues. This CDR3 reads CASSGGRGNIQYF. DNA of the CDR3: TGTGCCAGCAGTGGTGGCAGGGGAAACATTCAGTACTTC. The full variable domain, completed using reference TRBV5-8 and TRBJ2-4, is EAGVTQSPTHLIKTRGQQATLRCSPISGHTSVYWYQQALGLGLQFLLWYDEGEERNRGNFPPRFSGRQFPNYSSELNVNALELEDSALYLCASSGGRGNIQYFGAGTRLSVL.

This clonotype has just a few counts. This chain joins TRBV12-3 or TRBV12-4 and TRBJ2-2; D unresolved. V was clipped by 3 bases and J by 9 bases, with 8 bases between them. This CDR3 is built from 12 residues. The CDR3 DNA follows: TGTGCCAGCAGTTTGGGCTACAGGGAGCTGTTTTTT. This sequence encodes CASSLGYRELFF.

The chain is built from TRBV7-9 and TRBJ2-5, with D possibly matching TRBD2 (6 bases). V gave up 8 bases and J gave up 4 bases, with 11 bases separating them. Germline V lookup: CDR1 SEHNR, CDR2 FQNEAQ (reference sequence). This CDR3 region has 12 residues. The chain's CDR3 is CASGGGRETQYF. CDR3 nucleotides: TGTGCCAGCGGTGGAGGGAGAGAGACCCAGTACTTC.